One sample yielded the 5 T cell receptor beta chains listed below, sequenced in a study of shared clonotypes between healthy human individuals. Sequencing used immunoSEQ multiplex PCR; TCRdb keeps in-frame clones, though not all of them. Counted here are about 1,900,000 clones, roughly 94% occurring once; the ten biggest clones make up less than 1.5%. Naive CD8 isolation took CD45RO-negative cells positively selected for CCR7 and excluded terminally differentiated effector memory CD45RA+ cells. Input material: naive CD8+ T cells sorted from blood. These receptors were taken from a man aged 18 to 30 in good health.

This clone appeared once. The chain recombines TRBV6-6 with TRBJ2-1; D call uncertain. Trimming pared 5 bases from V and 2 bases from J, leaving 7 bases between. Germline CDR1 reads MNHNY; CDR2 reads SVGAGI (reference sequence). The CDR3 spans 13 residues. Written as DNA, the CDR3 is TGTGCCAGCAGTCCCTCCACCTACAATGAGCAGTTCTTC. The encoded protein is CASSPSTYNEQFF.

The chain employs TRBV19 and TRBJ2-7; no clear D. The CDR3 contains 14 residues. The V gene lost 0 bases and the J gene lost 1 base, with 7 bases spanning the gap. Germline V gives CDR1 LNHDA, CDR2 SQIVND (reference sequence). CDR3 sequence: CASSIDADSYEQYF. CDR3 DNA: TGTGCCAGTAGTATAGATGCAGATTCCTACGAGCAGTACTTC.

CDR3 nucleotide sequence: TGTGCCAGCAATTGGGACATGGCATCCTACGAGCAGTACTTC. Translation gives CASNWDMASYEQYF. The chain recombines TRBV5-5 with TRBJ2-7; possible D gene TRBD1, 6 bases. This CDR3 comprises 14 residues. V was trimmed by 6 bases and J by 1 base, leaving 14 bases between them. Germline assignment: CDR1 SGHKS and CDR2 YYEKEE (reference sequence).

This clone has just one count. The genes are TRBV27 and TRBJ2-7, with D possibly being TRBD1 (5 bases). V lost 4 bases and J lost 0, with 10 bases in between. The germline V gene has CDR1 MNHEY and CDR2 SMNVEV (reference sequence). There are 14 residues in the CDR3. CDR3 sequence reads: CASSYTTGSYEQYF. For the CDR3, the DNA is TGTGCCAGCAGTTACACTACAGGCTCCTACGAGCAGTACTTC.

The chain recombines TRBV28 with TRBJ2-3; D unclear. The CDR3 spans 14 residues. Germline V gene data show CDR1 as MDHEN and CDR2 as SYDVKM. Trimming removed 3 bases from V and 2 bases from J, with 9 bases in between. The CDR3 loop is CASSLEAYTDTQYF. In DNA, the CDR3 is TGTGCCAGCAGTTTGGAAGCATACACAGATACGCAGTATTTT.